These 19 T cell receptor beta chains came from one sample sequenced in a study of technical replicates of blood from several donors. Produced via immunoSEQ multiplex PCR; TCRdb's table is partial and in-frame only. The data hold fewer than 100,000 clones, with under 95% observed a single time. Sequenced sample: T cells isolated from PBMCs. The receptors here all came from a human donor in good health.

The chain links TRBV5-1 to TRBJ2-3; perhaps TRBD2 as D (6 bases). CDR3 size: 15 residues. Germline V gene data show CDR1 as SGHRS and CDR2 as YFSETQ. V was cut by 4 bases and J by 1 base, with 13 bases left in between. The CDR3 reads CASSAAGTGTDTQYF. In nucleotides, the CDR3 is TGCGCCAGCAGCGCGGCCGGGACTGGCACAGATACGCAGTATTTT.

V is TRBV7-9 and J is TRBJ2-3, with 7 bases matching TRBD1. The CDR3 has 15 residues. CDR1 is SEHNR and CDR2 is FQNEAQ in the germline V gene (reference sequence). The J segment lost 2 bases and the V segment lost 6 bases, leaving 8 bases of the junction unmatched. DNA for the CDR3: TGTGCCAGCAGAAACGACAGGGAACCCACAGATACGCAGTATTTT. Protein sequence: CASRNDREPTDTQYF.

The CDR3, as DNA: TGTGCCAGCAGCTTGGGATGGACAGGGAACACTGAAGCTTTCTTT. It translates to CASSLGWTGNTEAFF. The J gene is TRBJ1-1, the V gene TRBV5-6; 7 bases match TRBD1. The trim removed 0 bases at V and 1 base at J, leaving 3 bases unmatched. This CDR3 contains 15 residues. CDR1 is SGHDT and CDR2 is YYEEEE in the germline V gene. Looking up the rest from reference TRBV5-6 and TRBJ1-1 gives the full variable domain: DAGVTQSPTHLIKTRGQQVTLRCSPKSGHDTVSWYQQALGQGPQFIFQYYEEEERQRGNFPDRFSGHQFPNYSSELNVNALLLGDSALYLCASSLGWTGNTEAFFGQGTRLTVV.

The chain joins TRBV10-1 to TRBJ1-1; D is unclear. This CDR3 has 12 amino acids. With 2 bases removed from V and 12 bases from J, the gap between germline ends came to 13 bases. The germline V gene has CDR1 WNHNN and CDR2 SYGVQD (reference sequence). Written as DNA, the CDR3 is TGCGCCAGCAGTGAGGGGAGCCAGAGGACTTTCTTT. Translated, it gives CASSEGSQRTFF.

This clone was picked up a small number of times. The rearrangement joins TRBV28 to TRBJ1-1; D not resolved. CDR1 is MDHEN and CDR2 is SYDVKM in the germline V gene. The V gene lost 6 bases and the J gene lost 0 bases, with 5 bases spanning the gap. This CDR3 has 12 residues. The CDR3 loop reads CASRIMNTEAFF. CDR3 DNA: TGTGCCAGCAGAATCATGAACACTGAAGCTTTCTTT.

The genes are TRBV6-1 and TRBJ2-5; tentatively, D is TRBD2 (7 bases). The end of the DNA is better explained by TRBJ2-7, so the J call may be wrong. CDR1 MNHNS and CDR2 SASEGT come from the germline V gene. This CDR3 is 14 amino acids long. This CDR3 reads CASAGAGALYEQYF. CDR3 nucleotides: TGTGCCAGCGCGGGGGCAGGGGCATTATACGAGCAGTACTTC.

CDR3 coding DNA: TGTGCCAGCGGCAGGGGGCCAGATACGCAGTATTTT. Protein sequence: CASGRGPDTQYF. The V gene is TRBV7-9, the J gene TRBJ2-3; 8 bases map to TRBD1. With V trimmed by 8 bases and J by 4 bases, 2 bases remained unmatched. Germline V gene lookup returns CDR1 SEHNR and CDR2 FQNEAQ (reference sequence). The CDR3 has 12 residues. Combining the CDR3 with reference TRBV7-9 and TRBJ2-3 gives the whole variable domain DTGVSQNPRHKITKRGQNVTFRCDPISEHNRLYWYRQTLGQGPEFLTYFQNEAQLEKSRLLSDRFSAERPKGSFSTLEIQRTEQGDSAMYLCASGRGPDTQYFGPGTRLTVL.

The chain carries TRBV18 and TRBJ1-4; D is perhaps TRBD1 (6 bases). The CDR3 runs to 16 residues. The V and J ends lost 2 bases and 5 bases respectively, with 15 bases between them. CDR1 KGHSH and CDR2 LQKENI come from the germline V gene. CDR3 nucleotides: TGTGCCAGCTCACCAACTAGAACAGGGCCAAATGAAAAACTGTTTTTT. It translates to CASSPTRTGPNEKLFF.

The rearrangement joins TRBV11-2 to TRBJ2-2, with D unclear. Trimming removed 4 bases from V and 6 bases from J, with 9 bases in between. This CDR3 comprises 13 residues. Germline lookup yields CDR1 SGHAT and CDR2 FQNNGV. The chain's CDR3 is CASSSLVSGELFF. For the CDR3, the DNA is TGTGCCAGCAGCTCCTTAGTATCCGGGGAGCTGTTTTTT.

The rearrangement links TRBV6-1 to TRBJ2-5; weak D call: TRBD1 (6 bases). CDR1 and CDR2 from the germline V gene are MNHNS and SASEGT. This CDR3 spans 14 amino acids. V lost 2 bases and J lost 3, with 10 bases in between. The CDR3 spells CASSERGREETQYF. DNA for the CDR3: TGTGCCAGCAGTGAAAGGGGGAGAGAAGAGACCCAGTACTTC.

V usage is TRBV5-1 and J usage is TRBJ1-3; no clear D gene. Germline V lookup: CDR1 SGHRS, CDR2 YFSETQ. Trimming pared 0 bases from V and 0 bases from J, leaving 7 bases between. The CDR3 is made up of 15 amino acids. The CDR3 DNA reads as TGCGCCAGCAGCTTGGATCAGCGCTCTGGAAACACCATATATTTT. It codes for CASSLDQRSGNTIYF.

DNA for the CDR3: TGTGCCAGCACCCAGGGGAGCTATGGCTACACCTTC. Translating gives CASTQGSYGYTF. The rearrangement joins TRBV28 to TRBJ1-2, with a possible D match to TRBD1 (6 bases). V lost 7 bases, J lost 4 bases, and 10 bases lay in between. The CDR3 is made up of 12 amino acids. Germline V lookup: CDR1 MDHEN, CDR2 SYDVKM.

The V call is TRBV27, the J call TRBJ1-2, with a tentative D call TRBD1 (5 bases). Germline CDR1 MNHEY, CDR2 SMNVEV (reference sequence). The V end lost 3 bases, the J end lost 6 bases, and 11 bases lay between the germline ends. CDR3 length: 13 residues. CDR3 protein: CASSFSGIDGYTF. DNA for the CDR3: TGTGCCAGCAGTTTTTCAGGGATAGATGGCTACACCTTC.

This chain connects TRBV9 to TRBJ2-1, with TRBD1 identical over 8 bases. J lost 6 bases, V lost 3 bases, and 5 bases had no gene match. CDR1 SGDLS and CDR2 YYNGEE come from the germline V gene. The length of the CDR3 is 14 residues. CDR3 DNA: TGTGCCAGCAGCGCCCAGGGGGCGACCAATGAGCAGTTCTTC. This sequence encodes CASSAQGATNEQFF.

The rearrangement uses TRBV11-3 and TRBJ2-1; D perhaps matches TRBD1 (6 bases). Germline CDR1 and CDR2: SGHNT and YENEEA. V lost 0 bases, J lost 2 bases, and 11 bases lay in between. This CDR3 spans 16 amino acids. The CDR3 is CASSLEDRSPYNEQFF. The DNA for the CDR3 is TGTGCCAGCAGCTTAGAAGACAGGAGTCCCTACAATGAGCAGTTCTTC. The whole variable domain, remainder taken from reference TRBV11-3 and TRBJ2-1, is EAGVVQSPRYKIIEKKQPVAFWCNPISGHNTLYWYLQNLGQGPELLIRYENEEAVDDSQLPKDRFSAERLKGVDSTLKIQPAELGDSAVYLCASSLEDRSPYNEQFFGPGTRLTVL.

The J gene is TRBJ1-1, the V gene TRBV4-1; 10 positions agree with TRBD1. The CDR3 loop spans 13 amino acids. The germline gives CDR1 MGHRA, CDR2 YSYEKL. V was pared by 6 bases and J by 5 bases, with 3 bases of the junction left unmatched. CDR3 region: CASRPGQGTEAFF. CDR3 nucleotide sequence: TGCGCCAGCAGGCCGGGACAGGGGACTGAAGCTTTCTTT.

DNA for the CDR3: TGTGCCAGCAGGGGGAAAATTCCAGGGAACCTAAATGAGCAGTTCTTC. It is translated as CASRGKIPGNLNEQFF. The rearrangement links TRBV7-9 to TRBJ2-1, with D possibly being TRBD1 (5 bases). The V end was cut by 6 bases, the J end by 7 bases, with 22 bases between. The CDR3 spans 16 residues. Per germline, CDR1 SEHNR and CDR2 FQNEAQ (reference sequence).

This clone was seen a single time. The J gene is TRBJ1-2, the V gene TRBV7-9; D may be TRBD1 (5 bases). CDR3 length: 15 amino acids. V lost 4 bases and J 4 bases, leaving 16 bases between the germline ends. Germline V gives CDR1 SEHNR, CDR2 FQNEAQ (reference sequence). The CDR3 protein is CASSSPGLPGYGYTF. The DNA for the CDR3 is TGTGCCAGCAGCTCCCCGGGACTGCCTGGCTATGGCTACACCTTC.

The chain is built from TRBV6-5 and TRBJ2-7; D might be TRBD2 (6 bases). CDR1 MNHEY and CDR2 SVGAGI come from the germline V gene. Trimming removed 8 bases from V and 4 bases from J, with 15 bases in between. CDR3 length: 13 residues. The CDR3 DNA follows: TGTGCCAGCGTAGGAGGGGCCTGGTACGAGCAGTACTTC. This translates into CASVGGAWYEQYF.